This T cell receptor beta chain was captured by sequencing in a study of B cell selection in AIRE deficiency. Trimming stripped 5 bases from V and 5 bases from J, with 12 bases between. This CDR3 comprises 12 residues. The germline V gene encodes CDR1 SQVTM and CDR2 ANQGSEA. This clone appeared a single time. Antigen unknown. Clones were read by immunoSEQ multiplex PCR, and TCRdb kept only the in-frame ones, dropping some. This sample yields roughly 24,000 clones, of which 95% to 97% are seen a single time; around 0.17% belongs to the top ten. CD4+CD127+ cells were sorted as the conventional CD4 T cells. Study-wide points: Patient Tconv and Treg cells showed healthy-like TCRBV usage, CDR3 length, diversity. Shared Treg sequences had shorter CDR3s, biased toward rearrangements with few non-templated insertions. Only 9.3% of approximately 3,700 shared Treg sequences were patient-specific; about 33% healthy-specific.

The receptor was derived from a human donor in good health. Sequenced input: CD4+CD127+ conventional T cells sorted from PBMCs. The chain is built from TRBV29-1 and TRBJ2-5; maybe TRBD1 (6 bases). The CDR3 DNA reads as TGCAGCGTTTTTCAGGGGCGCGAGACCCAGTACTTC. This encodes CSVFQGRETQYF.